This paragraph covers one T cell receptor beta chain sequence. Its antigen is as yet unknown. The data were taken from a study of STAT3 mutations in large granular lymphocyte leukemia. About the research overall: Roughly half the longitudinally sequenced T-LGLL patients had canonical STAT3 mutations. Study findings and constraints: At least one immunodominant TCR beta clonotype appeared in every T-cell large granular lymphocyte leukemia patient. TCR clonotype switching after therapy occurred in about 35% of the 18 patients.

V shed 0 bases and J shed 1 base, with 9 bases lying between them. The CDR3 spans 15 residues. Germline CDR1 reads LGHNA; CDR2 reads YSLEER. TCRbeta libraries averaged around 39,000 productive templates per sample. Using immunoSEQ multiplex PCR, the repertoire was profiled, and TCRdb retains in-frame clones only, with some absent. The sample shows 10,000 to 15,000 clones, around 85% of them seen only once. The sequenced sample was peripheral blood mononuclear cells. V gene TRBV4-3 combines with J gene TRBJ1-1; D unclear. This clonotype originated in a man aged 55 to 70 with T-cell large granular lymphocyte leukemia. Some clones in this sample may be carry-over from other donors' samples. The CDR3 region is CASSQDRRGNTEAFF. The DNA of the CDR3 is TGCGCCAGCAGCCAAGATAGGCGGGGGAACACTGAAGCTTTCTTT.